This TCR beta chain comes out of a study of CD8+ T cells in alopecia areata. About the research overall: Tofacitinib exposure lasted 6 to 18 months, followed by 6 months off drug.

Reverse transcription of extracted RNA yielded cDNA, which provided the sequencing template. Profiling relied on immunoSEQ multiplex PCR, and the TCRdb table lists in-frame clones only, not all of them. The sample holds 110,000 or so clones; 56% are singletons and the top ten take about 3.4%. The treatment: oral pan-JAK inhibitor, 5-10 mg twice daily. This CDR3 is built from 17 residues. With 0 bases clipped from V and 2 bases from J, the junction kept 7 bases outside the gene matches. This clone showed up just a few times. The sequence was obtained from a human donor with alopecia areata. This material consisted of CD4+ T cells sorted from blood, taken at week 24, from a patient treated with tofacitinib. V is TRBV23-1 and J is TRBJ2-3; 8 nucleotides line up with TRBD2. TRBV23-1 is classed as an ORF, of uncertain function. In DNA form, the CDR3 reads TGCGCCAGCAGTCAATCGTTCGAGCGGGGGTACACAGATACGCAGTATTTT. Protein sequence: CASSQSFERGYTDTQYF.